This T cell receptor beta chain emerged from a study of T-cell reconstitution after alpha-beta-depleted transplantation in children. Concerning this clonotype itself: Its antigen is unidentified.

The CDR3 has 14 amino acids. CDR1 and CDR2 (germline): SEHNR, FQNEAQ (reference sequence). The ends lost 5 bases at V and 7 bases at J; junction bases unmatched: 6. This sample's TCRbeta library carried unique molecular identifier barcodes. TCRdb processed the PCR reads anew with MiXCR; each CDR3 protein has one entry. The sample records 400,000 to 450,000 distinct CDR3 sequences, around 46% being singletons. Study-wide findings and caveats: The origin of alpha-beta T cells about two months after transplant was reportedly several hundred expanded graft clones. Diversity and T-cell counts at one year after transplant derived mostly from new T cells. From surviving recipient T cells and thymic progenitors came the high day-60 TCRbeta diversity observed in some patients.

This sequence was found in a girl aged 2 to 10 with aplastic anemia, due to receive a stem cell transplant. The V and J genes are TRBV7-9 and TRBJ2-1; TRBD1 aligns across 9 bases. Specimen: PBMCs, collected before TCRalphabeta/CD19-depleted stem cell transplant. The CDR3 DNA sequence: TGTGCCAGCAGCCTGGGACAGGGACAAAATGAGCAGTTCTTC. Protein sequence: CASSLGQGQNEQFF. Variable domain in full (rest from reference TRBV7-9 and TRBJ2-1): DTGVSQNPRHKITKRGQNVTFRCDPISEHNRLYWYRQTLGQGPEFLTYFQNEAQLEKSRLLSDRFSAERPKGSFSTLEIQRTEQGDSAMYLCASSLGQGQNEQFFGPGTRLTVL.